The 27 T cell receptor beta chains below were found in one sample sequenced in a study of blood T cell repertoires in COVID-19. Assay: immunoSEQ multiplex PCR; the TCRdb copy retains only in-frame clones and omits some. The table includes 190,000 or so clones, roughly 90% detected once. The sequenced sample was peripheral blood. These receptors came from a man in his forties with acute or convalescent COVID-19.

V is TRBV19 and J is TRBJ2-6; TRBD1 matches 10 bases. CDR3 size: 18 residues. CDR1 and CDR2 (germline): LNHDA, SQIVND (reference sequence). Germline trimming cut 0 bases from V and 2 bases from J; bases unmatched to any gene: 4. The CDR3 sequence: CASSIDLGQGAGANVLTF. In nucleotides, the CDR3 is TGTGCCAGTAGTATAGATCTCGGACAGGGGGCTGGGGCCAACGTCCTGACTTTC.

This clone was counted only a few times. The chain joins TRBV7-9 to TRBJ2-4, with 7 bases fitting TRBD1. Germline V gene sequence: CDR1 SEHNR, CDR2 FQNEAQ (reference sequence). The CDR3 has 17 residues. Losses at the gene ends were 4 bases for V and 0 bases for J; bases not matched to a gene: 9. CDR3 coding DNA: TGTGCCAGCAGCTCGGGACAGCAAGCATCAGCCAAAAACATTCAGTACTTC. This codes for CASSSGQQASAKNIQYF.

CDR3 in DNA: TGTGCCAGTAGGCCCACAGGGGGGTCTGGTAATGAAAAACTGTTTTTT. It translates to CASRPTGGSGNEKLFF. V is TRBV19 and J is TRBJ1-4; 8 nucleotides agree with TRBD1. V dropped 6 bases and J dropped 4; count of bases not matched to a gene: 10. The CDR3 is 16 residues long. CDR1 LNHDA and CDR2 SQIVND come from the germline V gene (reference sequence).

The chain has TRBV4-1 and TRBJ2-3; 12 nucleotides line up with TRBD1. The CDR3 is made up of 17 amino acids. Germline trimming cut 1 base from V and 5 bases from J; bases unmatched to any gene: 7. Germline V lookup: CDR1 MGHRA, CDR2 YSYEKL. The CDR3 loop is CASSQARGQGAQDTQYF. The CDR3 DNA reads TGCGCCAGCAGCCAAGCCCGGGGACAGGGGGCGCAAGATACGCAGTATTTT.

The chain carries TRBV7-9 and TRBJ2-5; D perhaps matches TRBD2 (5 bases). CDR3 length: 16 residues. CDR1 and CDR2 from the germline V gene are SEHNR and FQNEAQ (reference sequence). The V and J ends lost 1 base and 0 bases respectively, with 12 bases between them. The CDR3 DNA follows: TGTGCCAGCAGCTTAGGGGTATCGGGGTACCAAGAGACCCAGTACTTC. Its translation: CASSLGVSGYQETQYF.

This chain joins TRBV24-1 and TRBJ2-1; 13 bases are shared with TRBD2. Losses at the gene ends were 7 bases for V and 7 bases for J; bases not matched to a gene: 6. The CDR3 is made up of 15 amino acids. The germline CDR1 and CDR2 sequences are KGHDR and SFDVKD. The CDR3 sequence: CATSTSGGARNEQFF. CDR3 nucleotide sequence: TGTGCCACCAGCACTAGCGGGGGGGCCAGAAATGAGCAGTTCTTC.

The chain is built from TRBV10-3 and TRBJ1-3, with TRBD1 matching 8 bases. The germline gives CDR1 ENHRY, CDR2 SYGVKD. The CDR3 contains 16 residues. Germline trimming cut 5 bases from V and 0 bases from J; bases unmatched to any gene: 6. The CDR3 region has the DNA TGTGCCATCAGTCGACAGGGGAGAGTCTCTGGAAACACCATATATTTT. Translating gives CAISRQGRVSGNTIYF.

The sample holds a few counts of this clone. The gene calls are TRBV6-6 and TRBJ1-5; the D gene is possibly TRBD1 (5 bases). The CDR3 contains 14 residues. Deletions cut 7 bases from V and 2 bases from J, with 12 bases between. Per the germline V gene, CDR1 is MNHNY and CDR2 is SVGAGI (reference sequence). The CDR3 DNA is TGTGCCAGCACCCTGTCGGGGGGCAATCAGCCCCAGCATTTT. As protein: CASTLSGGNQPQHF.

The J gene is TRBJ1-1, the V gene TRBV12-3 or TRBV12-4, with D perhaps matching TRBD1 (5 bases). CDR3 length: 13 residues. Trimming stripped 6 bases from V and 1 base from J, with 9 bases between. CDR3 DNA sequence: TGTGCCAGCAGCCAGGGAGGGAACACTGAAGCTTTCTTT. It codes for CASSQGGNTEAFF.

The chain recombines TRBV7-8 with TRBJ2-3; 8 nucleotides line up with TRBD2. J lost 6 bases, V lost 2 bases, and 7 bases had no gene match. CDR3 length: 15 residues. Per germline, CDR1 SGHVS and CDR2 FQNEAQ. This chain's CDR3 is CASSLLPGGADTQYF. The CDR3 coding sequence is TGTGCCAGCAGCTTATTGCCGGGGGGGGCGGATACGCAGTATTTT.

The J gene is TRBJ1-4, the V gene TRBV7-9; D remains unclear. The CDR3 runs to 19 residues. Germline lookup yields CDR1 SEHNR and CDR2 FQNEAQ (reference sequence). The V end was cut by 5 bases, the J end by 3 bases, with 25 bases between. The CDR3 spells CASSLNHQLTGSANEKLFF. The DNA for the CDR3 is TGTGCCAGCAGCCTCAACCACCAACTAACGGGAAGTGCTAATGAAAAACTGTTTTTT.

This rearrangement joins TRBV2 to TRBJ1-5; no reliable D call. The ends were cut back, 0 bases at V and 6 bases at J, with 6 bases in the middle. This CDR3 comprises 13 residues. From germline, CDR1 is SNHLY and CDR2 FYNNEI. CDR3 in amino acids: CASSEARGQPQHF. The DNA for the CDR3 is TGTGCCAGCAGTGAAGCGCGGGGTCAGCCCCAGCATTTT.

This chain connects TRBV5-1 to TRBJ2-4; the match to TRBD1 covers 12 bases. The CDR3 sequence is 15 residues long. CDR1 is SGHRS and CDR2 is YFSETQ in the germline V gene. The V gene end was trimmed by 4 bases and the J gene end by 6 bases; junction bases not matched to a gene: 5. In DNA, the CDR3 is TGCGCCAGCAGCCCCGGGACAGGGGGCCCAAACATTCAGTACTTC. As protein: CASSPGTGGPNIQYF.

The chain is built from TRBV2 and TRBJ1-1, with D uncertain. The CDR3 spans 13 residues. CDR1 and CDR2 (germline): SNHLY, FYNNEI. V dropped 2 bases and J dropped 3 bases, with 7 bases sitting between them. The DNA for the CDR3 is TGTGCCAGCAGTGAACTACAGTACACTGAAGCTTTCTTT. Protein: CASSELQYTEAFF.

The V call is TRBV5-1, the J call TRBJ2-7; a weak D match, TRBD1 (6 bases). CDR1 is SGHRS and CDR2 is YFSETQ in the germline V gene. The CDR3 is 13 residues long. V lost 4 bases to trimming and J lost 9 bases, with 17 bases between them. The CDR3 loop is CASSPLTGIGQYF. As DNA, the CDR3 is TGCGCCAGCAGCCCCCTAACAGGGATCGGGCAGTACTTC.

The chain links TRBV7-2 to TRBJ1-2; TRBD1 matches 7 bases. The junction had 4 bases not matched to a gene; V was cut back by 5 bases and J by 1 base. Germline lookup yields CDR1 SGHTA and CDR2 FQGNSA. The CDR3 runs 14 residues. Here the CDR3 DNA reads TGTGCCAGCAGCATTGGGACAGTTAACTATGGCTACACCTTC. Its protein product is CASSIGTVNYGYTF.

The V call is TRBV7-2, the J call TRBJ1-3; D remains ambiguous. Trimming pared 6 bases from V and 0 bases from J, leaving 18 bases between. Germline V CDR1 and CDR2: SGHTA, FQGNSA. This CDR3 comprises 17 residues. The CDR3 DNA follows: TGTGCCAGCAGTTCTGGCGGTACGGTAATCTCTGGAAACACCATATATTTT. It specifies CASSSGGTVISGNTIYF.

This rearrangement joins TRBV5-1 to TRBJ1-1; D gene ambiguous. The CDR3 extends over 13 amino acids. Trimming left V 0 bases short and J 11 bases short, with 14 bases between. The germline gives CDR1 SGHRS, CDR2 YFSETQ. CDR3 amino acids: CASSLVVNGGAFF. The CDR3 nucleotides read TGCGCCAGCAGCTTGGTGGTCAACGGAGGGGCTTTCTTT.

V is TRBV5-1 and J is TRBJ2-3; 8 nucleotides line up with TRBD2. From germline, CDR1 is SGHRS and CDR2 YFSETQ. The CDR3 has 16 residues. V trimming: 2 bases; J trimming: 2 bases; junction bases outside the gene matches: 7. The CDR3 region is CASSLNAGGATDTQYF. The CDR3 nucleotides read TGCGCCAGCAGCTTAAATGCGGGGGGAGCCACAGATACGCAGTATTTT.

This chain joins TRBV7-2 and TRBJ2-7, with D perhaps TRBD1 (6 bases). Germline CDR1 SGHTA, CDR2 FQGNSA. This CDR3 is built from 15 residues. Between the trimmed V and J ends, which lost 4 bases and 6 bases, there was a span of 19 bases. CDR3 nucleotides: TGTGCCAGCAGCTCGTACCAGGGGATCATCGGCGAGCAGTACTTC. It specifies CASSSYQGIIGEQYF. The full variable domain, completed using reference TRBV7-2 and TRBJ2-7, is GAGVSQSPSNKVTEKGKDVELRCDPISGHTALYWYRQSLGQGLEFLIYFQGNSAPDKSGLPSDRFSAERTGGSVSTLTIQRTQQEDSAVYLCASSSYQGIIGEQYFGPGTRLTVT.

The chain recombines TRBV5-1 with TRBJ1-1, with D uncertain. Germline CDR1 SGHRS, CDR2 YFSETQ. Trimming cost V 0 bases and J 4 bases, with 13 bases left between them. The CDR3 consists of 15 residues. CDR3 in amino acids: CASSLDGVSVTEAFF. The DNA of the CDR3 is TGCGCCAGCAGCTTGGACGGGGTTTCGGTCACTGAAGCTTTCTTT.

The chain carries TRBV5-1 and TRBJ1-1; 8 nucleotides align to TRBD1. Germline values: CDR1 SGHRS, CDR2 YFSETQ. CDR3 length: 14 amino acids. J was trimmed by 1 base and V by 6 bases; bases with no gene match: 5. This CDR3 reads CASTKQGGNTEAFF. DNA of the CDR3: TGCGCCAGCACAAAACAGGGGGGGAACACTGAAGCTTTCTTT.

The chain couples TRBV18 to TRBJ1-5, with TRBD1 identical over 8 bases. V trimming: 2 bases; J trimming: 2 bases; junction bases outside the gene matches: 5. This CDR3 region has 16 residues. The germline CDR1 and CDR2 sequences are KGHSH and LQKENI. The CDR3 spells CASSPEQGGGNQPQHF. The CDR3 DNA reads TGTGCCAGCTCACCAGAACAGGGGGGCGGCAATCAGCCCCAGCATTTT.

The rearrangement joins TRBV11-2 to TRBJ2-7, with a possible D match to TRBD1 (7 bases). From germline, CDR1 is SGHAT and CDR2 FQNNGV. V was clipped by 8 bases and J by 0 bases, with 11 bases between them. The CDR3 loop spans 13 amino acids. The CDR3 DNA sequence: TGTGCCAGCTCCAGGGGGGACTCCTACGAGCAGTACTTC. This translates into CASSRGDSYEQYF.

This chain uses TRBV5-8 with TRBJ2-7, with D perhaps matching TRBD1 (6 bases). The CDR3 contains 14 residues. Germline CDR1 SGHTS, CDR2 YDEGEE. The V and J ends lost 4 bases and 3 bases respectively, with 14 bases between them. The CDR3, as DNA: TGTGCCAGCAGCCGAGGGGGTTCCGGCTACGAGCAGTACTTC. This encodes CASSRGGSGYEQYF.

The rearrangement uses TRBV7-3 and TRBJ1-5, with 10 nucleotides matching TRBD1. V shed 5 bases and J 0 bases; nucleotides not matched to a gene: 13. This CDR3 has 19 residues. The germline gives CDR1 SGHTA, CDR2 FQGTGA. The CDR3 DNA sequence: TGTGCCAGCAGCCCAACCCGGGACAGGGGCCCTTATAGCAATCAGCCCCAGCATTTT. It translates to CASSPTRDRGPYSNQPQHF. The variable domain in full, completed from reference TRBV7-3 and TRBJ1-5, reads GAGVSQTPSNKVTEKGKYVELRCDPISGHTALYWYRQSLGQGPEFLIYFQGTGAADDSGLPNDRFFAVRPEGSVSTLKIQRTERGDSAVYLCASSPTRDRGPYSNQPQHFGDGTRLSIL.

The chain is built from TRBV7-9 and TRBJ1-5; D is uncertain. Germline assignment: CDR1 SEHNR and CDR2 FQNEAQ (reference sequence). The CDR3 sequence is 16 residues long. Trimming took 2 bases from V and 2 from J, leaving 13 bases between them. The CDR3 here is CASSLQTPQGNQPQHF. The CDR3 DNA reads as TGTGCCAGCAGCTTACAGACACCTCAAGGCAATCAGCCCCAGCATTTT.